Presented here are 26 T cell receptor beta chains from one specimen sequenced in a study of blood T cells in healthy people across ages. A sample-barcoded 5' primer and a J-beta primer mix were used in a second PCR of about 7 to 12 cycles. TCRdb ran MiXCR on the 5' RACE reads and lists one entry per CDR3 protein. The sample carries about 720,000 distinct CDR3 sequences, about a fifth recorded once. The sample comprised blood. The receptors originated from a man in his sixties or seventies in good health.

CDR3 DNA: TGTGCCACCTCCGTCGGGGGTTTAAGGGGGGGCTATGGCTACACCTTC. This translates into CATSVGGLRGGYGYTF. The chain uses TRBV15 and TRBJ1-2; TRBD1 might be the D (6 bases). V gave up 8 bases and J gave up 4 bases, with 23 bases separating them. The CDR3 spans 16 residues. Germline assignment: CDR1 LNHNV and CDR2 YYDKDF (reference sequence).

There are a few counts of this clonotype. The chain recombines TRBV7-2 with TRBJ1-1; D uncertain. Looked up from germline, CDR1 is SGHTA and CDR2 is FQGNSA. The CDR3 spans 15 residues. V lost 0 bases to trimming and J lost 6 bases, with 14 bases between them. The CDR3 DNA sequence: TGTGCCAGCAGCTTAGCAAGGCGTTTCTCCTCTGAAGCTTTCTTT. Translated, it gives CASSLARRFSSEAFF.

In its sample, this clonotype was seen many times. This sequence joins TRBV5-1 and TRBJ1-6; 10 nucleotides agree with TRBD1. This CDR3 is 16 amino acids long. V was pared by 4 bases and J by 7 bases, with 8 bases of the junction left unmatched. CDR1 SGHRS and CDR2 YFSETQ come from the germline V gene. The CDR3 nucleotides are TGCGCCAGCAGCGACCAACCGGGACAGGGGAATTCACCCCTCCACTTT. It translates to CASSDQPGQGNSPLHF.

In this sample, this clonotype turned up a few times. J is TRBJ2-5 and V is TRBV2; 7 nucleotides align to TRBD1. The V gene end was trimmed by 3 bases and the J gene end by 1 base; junction bases not matched to a gene: 17. Germline CDR1 reads SNHLY; CDR2 reads FYNNEI. CDR3 size: 19 residues. The CDR3 DNA is TGTGCCAGCAGTGACTGGTCGGGTTCTTGGACAGGTGTCCAAGAGACCCAGTACTTC. Its translation is CASSDWSGSWTGVQETQYF.

The chain combines TRBV5-6 with TRBJ2-3; 13 bases align to TRBD2. With V trimmed by 8 bases and J by 6 bases, 12 bases remained unmatched. CDR3 size: 16 residues. Germline V gene sequence: CDR1 SGHDT, CDR2 YYEEEE. The CDR3 nucleotides are TGTGCCAGTAGCACCACCGGACTAGCGGGAGCGGATACGCAGTATTTT. Protein product: CASSTTGLAGADTQYF.

The chain links TRBV7-8 to TRBJ2-2, with D possibly matching TRBD2 (5 bases). CDR3 length: 13 amino acids. The germline V gene encodes CDR1 SGHVS and CDR2 FQNEAQ. V was clipped by 5 bases and J by 8 bases, with 12 bases between them. CDR3 sequence (DNA): TGTGCCAGCAGCCCCCCCGAGGGAGGGGAGCTGTTTTTT. Protein product: CASSPPEGGELFF.

This clonotype was observed a few times. The V call is TRBV10-3, the J call TRBJ2-3; tentative D call: TRBD1 (7 bases). The CDR3 covers 13 residues. The V and J ends lost 5 bases and 5 bases respectively, with 11 bases between them. In germline, CDR1 is ENHRY, CDR2 SYGVKD. This CDR3 reads CAISPGGKDTQYF. CDR3 nucleotides: TGTGCCATCAGTCCAGGGGGGAAAGATACGCAGTATTTT.

The CDR3 DNA reads TGTGCCAGCAGCTTAGGGGACCTGGGGGACAGGGGGAATCACGAGCAGTACGTC. Translating gives CASSLGDLGDRGNHEQYV. The chain uses TRBV7-3 and TRBJ2-7; 11 bases agree with TRBD1. With V trimmed by 2 bases and J by 5 bases, 14 bases remained unmatched. The CDR3 contains 18 residues. CDR1 SGHTA and CDR2 FQGTGA come from the germline V gene.

This clonotype appeared a few times. The CDR3 here is CASRIARGEQYF. The CDR3 nucleotides read TGTGCCAGCAGAATCGCCAGGGGCGAGCAGTACTTC. The J gene is TRBJ2-5, the V gene TRBV28, with D possibly being TRBD1 (6 bases). The end of the DNA aligns better with TRBJ2-7, so the J call may be wrong. Germline values: CDR1 MDHEN, CDR2 SYDVKM. This CDR3 contains 12 residues.

At least ten counts were recorded for this clonotype. The chain links TRBV20-1 to TRBJ2-5; no definite D call. Between the trimmed V and J ends, which lost 0 bases and 0 bases, there was a span of 14 bases. This CDR3 has 16 amino acids. Germline V CDR1 and CDR2: DFQATT, SNEGSKA (reference sequence). The CDR3 sequence is CSARDPSAANQETQYF. In DNA form, the CDR3 reads TGCAGTGCTAGAGACCCCTCGGCGGCGAACCAAGAGACCCAGTACTTC.

In this sample, this clonotype turned up a few times. The CDR3: CASSQDEVVLREQYF. In DNA, the CDR3 is TGCGCCAGCAGCCAAGACGAGGTTGTCCTTCGCGAGCAGTACTTC. The rearrangement joins TRBV4-1 to TRBJ2-7; D is uncertain. Germline values: CDR1 MGHRA, CDR2 YSYEKL. V lost 0 bases and J 6 bases, leaving 15 bases between the germline ends. This CDR3 is 15 amino acids long.

The CDR3 coding sequence is TGTGCCAGCAGTGAGGACATCGGCTATAATTCACCCCTCCACTTT. Translation: CASSEDIGYNSPLHF. The chain has TRBV6-1 and TRBJ1-6, with D possibly TRBD1 on 5 matching bases. The germline V gene encodes CDR1 MNHNS and CDR2 SASEGT. V was shortened by 3 bases and J by 3 bases, with 9 bases between the two germline ends. The CDR3 length is 15 residues.

This chain connects TRBV3-1 to TRBJ1-1, with 10 bases matching TRBD1. Germline CDR1 is LGHDT and CDR2 is YNNKEL (reference sequence). CDR3 length: 15 amino acids. V lost 2 bases and J lost 3; bases outside the gene matches: 3. The CDR3 nucleotides are TGTGCCAGCAGCCAAAGAGGGACAGGGGACACTGAAGCTTTCTTT. Residues: CASSQRGTGDTEAFF.

This clonotype was counted many times. The CDR3 DNA sequence: TGTGCCAGCAGTCCCCGTTATGCCAGGACAGGCAGTAGCTCCTACGAGCAGTACTTC. Protein product: CASSPRYARTGSSSYEQYF. V is TRBV28 and J is TRBJ2-7; 7 nucleotides align to TRBD1. The trim removed 5 bases at V and 0 bases at J, leaving 19 bases unmatched. The CDR3 has 19 residues. The germline gives CDR1 MDHEN, CDR2 SYDVKM.

The J gene is TRBJ2-4, the V gene TRBV18, with D possibly matching TRBD2 (5 bases). This CDR3 is 13 amino acids long. V was cut by 5 bases and J by 12 bases, with 17 bases left in between. Germline CDR1 reads KGHSH; CDR2 reads LQKENI. The CDR3 protein is CASSGLANDTQYF. CDR3 bases: TGTGCCAGCTCAGGTCTAGCAAATGACACTCAGTACTTC.

This clonotype was detected only a few times. The chain couples TRBV20-1 to TRBJ1-2, with 9 positions matching TRBD1. Germline assignment: CDR1 DFQATT and CDR2 SNEGSKA (reference sequence). The CDR3 spans 13 residues. V was clipped by 2 bases and J by 7 bases; unmatched bases: 5. The CDR3, as DNA: TGCAGTGCTAGACACGGACAGGGGTTTGGCTACACCTTC. Protein product: CSARHGQGFGYTF.

This clonotype appeared many times. The chain uses TRBV14 and TRBJ2-4, with 11 bases lining up with TRBD2. The germline gives CDR1 SGHDN, CDR2 FVKESK. J lost 0 bases, V lost 2 bases, and 6 bases had no gene match. The CDR3 is 18 residues long. CDR3 loop: CASSQLGTSGLAKNIQYF. CDR3 bases: TGTGCCAGCAGCCAACTCGGGACTAGCGGTCTAGCCAAAAACATTCAGTACTTC. The whole variable domain, remainder taken from reference TRBV14 and TRBJ2-4, is EAGVTQFPSHSVIEKGQTVTLRCDPISGHDNLYWYRRVMGKEIKFLLHFVKESKQDESGMPNNRFLAERTGGTYSTLKVQPAELEDSGVYFCASSQLGTSGLAKNIQYFGAGTRLSVL.

V usage is TRBV29-1 and J usage is TRBJ2-1, with TRBD2 matching over 14 bases. Germline CDR1 is SQVTM and CDR2 is ANQGSEA. CDR3 length equals 17 residues. Trimming at V came to 1 base and at J to 7 bases, leaving 9 bases not matched to a gene. CDR3 nucleotide sequence: TGCAGCGTTGAAGGACTAGCGGGGGGGCATTTGCGGAATGAGCAGTTCTTC. Amino acids: CSVEGLAGGHLRNEQFF.

The rearrangement uses TRBV7-2 and TRBJ2-7, with no clear D. The CDR3 sequence is 14 residues long. Germline CDR1 is SGHTA and CDR2 is FQGNSA. With 2 bases removed from V and 0 bases from J, the gap between germline ends came to 8 bases. The CDR3 DNA reads as TGTGCCAGCAGCTTAACGGGTGTCTCCTACGAGCAGTACGTC. Residues: CASSLTGVSYEQYV.

This clonotype was observed at least ten times. V and J are TRBV28 and TRBJ1-4, with 7 bases identical to TRBD1. The CDR3 is 14 residues long. Trimming at V came to 11 bases and at J to 7 bases, leaving 13 bases not matched to a gene. The germline gives CDR1 MDHEN, CDR2 SYDVKM. This CDR3 reads CACSEGAEVEKLFF. CDR3 bases: TGTGCCTGCTCAGAGGGGGCCGAGGTTGAAAAACTGTTTTTT.

This clonotype has only a few counts. The CDR3 region has the DNA TGCGCCAGCAGCGAAGGACAGGGGGCACAAGAGACCCAGTACTTC. As protein: CASSEGQGAQETQYF. V usage is TRBV5-1 and J usage is TRBJ2-5, with 11 positions matching TRBD1. Looked up from germline, CDR1 is SGHRS and CDR2 is YFSETQ. V lost 4 bases and J lost 2; bases outside the gene matches: 4. The CDR3 has 15 amino acids.

V is TRBV7-9 and J is TRBJ2-7, with D hard to call. Trimming shortened V by 5 bases and J by 4 bases, and 9 bases separated the two germline ends. Germline lookup yields CDR1 SEHNR and CDR2 FQNEAQ (reference sequence). The CDR3 contains 12 residues. The CDR3 is CASSASGYEQYF. The CDR3 DNA sequence: TGTGCCAGCAGCGCGTCCGGGTACGAGCAGTACTTC.

In its sample, this clonotype was seen a few times. This chain joins TRBV13 and TRBJ2-1; no firm D call. The CDR3 loop spans 13 amino acids. V was trimmed by 3 bases and J by 5 bases, leaving 8 bases between them. Looked up from germline, CDR1 is PRHDT and CDR2 is FYEKMQ (reference sequence). CDR3 amino acids: CASSFPNNNEQFF. The DNA for the CDR3 is TGTGCCAGCAGCTTCCCGAATAACAATGAGCAGTTCTTC.

The sample holds a few counts of this clonotype. The chain uses TRBV6-5 and TRBJ1-1; 7 bases match TRBD1. V gave up 8 bases and J gave up 2 bases; unmatched junction bases: 11. The CDR3 contains 15 residues. Germline assignment: CDR1 MNHEY and CDR2 SVGAGI. The CDR3 DNA reads as TGTGCCAGCTCTCGGCAGGGGGAACCCAACACTGAAGCTTTCTTT. Protein: CASSRQGEPNTEAFF.

This chain uses TRBV28 with TRBJ2-1, with 8 bases aligning to TRBD1. V lost 6 bases, J lost 1 base, and 5 bases stayed unmatched. Per germline, CDR1 MDHEN and CDR2 SYDVKM. CDR3 length: 15 residues. CDR3 in DNA: TGTGCCAGCAGCCCGACAGGGGAGTCCTACAATGAGCAGTTCTTC. Its translation is CASSPTGESYNEQFF.

This clonotype was observed a handful of times. This chain links TRBV5-8 with TRBJ2-7; D perhaps matches TRBD1 (6 bases). V gave up 7 bases and J gave up 0 bases, with 11 bases separating them. CDR3 length: 13 amino acids. Germline CDR1 SGHTS, CDR2 YDEGEE. The CDR3 loop reads CASARGPSYEQYV. The CDR3 DNA is TGTGCCAGCGCCAGGGGCCCCTCCTACGAGCAGTACGTC.